One and the same sample provided the 22 T cell receptor beta chains below, sequenced in a study of blood T cells in healthy people across ages. PCR was performed a second time for about 7 to 11 cycles using a sample-barcoded 5' primer and a J-beta primer mix. TCRdb processed the 5' RACE reads anew with MiXCR; each CDR3 protein has one entry. The table shows approximately 780,000 distinct CDR3 sequences, with roughly 25% occurring only once. These same records also appear under a second study, on T cells of mothers and their children.

The specimen sequenced was blood. These receptor sequences come from a boy under 18 in good health.

There are a few counts of this clonotype. The chain links TRBV24-1 to TRBJ2-5; D ambiguous. Germline V gene lookup returns CDR1 KGHDR and CDR2 SFDVKD. Trimming stripped 3 bases from V and 1 base from J, with 5 bases between. There are 13 residues in the CDR3. CDR3 protein: CATSDGVQETQYF. In DNA form, the CDR3 reads TGTGCCACCAGTGATGGGGTCCAAGAGACCCAGTACTTC.

The V call is TRBV27, the J call TRBJ2-5; TRBD1 matches 9 bases. The J call may be mistaken, given a closer DNA end match to TRBJ2-7. From germline, CDR1 is MNHEY and CDR2 SMNVEV (reference sequence). This CDR3 has 15 amino acids. CDR3 nucleotide sequence: TGTGCCAGCAGCACCCGGGACAGGGCTTCCTACGAGCAGTACTTC. This sequence encodes CASSTRDRASYEQYF.

CDR3 nucleotides: TGTGCCAGCAGCCAGACTAGCGGGGGGTACACAGATACGCAGTATTTT. Translation gives CASSQTSGGYTDTQYF. The V call is TRBV7-8, the J call TRBJ2-3; the match to TRBD2 covers 13 bases. Germline CDR1 and CDR2: SGHVS and FQNEAQ. Unmatched junction bases numbered 4, after V lost 5 bases and J lost 2 bases. This CDR3 has 16 amino acids.

This clonotype turned up a few times. The chain links TRBV4-1 to TRBJ2-1; 8 bases line up with TRBD1. The trim removed 4 bases at V and 5 bases at J, leaving 13 bases unmatched. This CDR3 spans 17 amino acids. Per the germline V gene, CDR1 is MGHRA and CDR2 is YSYEKL. The CDR3 loop reads CASSPSTLRTGHNEQFF. The DNA for the CDR3 is TGCGCCAGCAGCCCCTCCACGCTTCGGACAGGGCACAATGAGCAGTTCTTC.

V gene TRBV6-5 combines with J gene TRBJ1-3; the D gene is possibly TRBD1 (5 bases). The CDR3 has 15 residues. Germline assignment: CDR1 MNHEY and CDR2 SVGAGI. V lost 7 bases to trimming and J lost 4 bases, with 17 bases between them. The CDR3 DNA is TGTGCCAGCAAACCGGGACCCTATGCAGGAAACACCATATATTTT. Its protein is CASKPGPYAGNTIYF.

This chain connects TRBV27 to TRBJ1-2, with D unclear. Trimming shortened V by 3 bases and J by 10 bases, and 21 bases separated the two germline ends. Germline CDR1 MNHEY, CDR2 SMNVEV (reference sequence). This CDR3 spans 15 amino acids. The CDR3 region has the DNA TGTGCCAGCAGTTTCCGGGTGGGCACTGCTGGTGACTACACCTTC. It is translated as CASSFRVGTAGDYTF.

V and J are TRBV6-6 and TRBJ1-5, with D perhaps matching TRBD1 (6 bases). The CDR3 runs to 16 residues. Looked up from germline, CDR1 is MNHNY and CDR2 is SVGAGI (reference sequence). With 4 bases removed from V and 1 base from J, the gap between germline ends came to 14 bases. CDR3 protein: CASSCPPGASNQPQHF. As DNA, the CDR3 is TGTGCCAGCAGTTGCCCCCCGGGGGCGAGCAATCAGCCCCAGCATTTT.

V and J are TRBV28 and TRBJ1-5; 9 positions match TRBD1. Looked up from germline, CDR1 is MDHEN and CDR2 is SYDVKM. CDR3 length equals 14 residues. Trimming removed 6 bases from V and 6 bases from J; junction bases left unmatched: 6. In DNA form, the CDR3 reads TGTGCCAGCAGCAACAGGGGGCTGGCTCAGCCCCAGCATTTT. This sequence encodes CASSNRGLAQPQHF.

This clonotype appeared many times. The V gene is TRBV29-1, the J gene TRBJ1-1; 10 nucleotides align to TRBD1. Per the germline V gene, CDR1 is SQVTM and CDR2 is ANQGSEA. The J segment lost 6 bases and the V segment lost 2 bases, leaving 9 bases of the junction unmatched. The CDR3 runs 15 residues. The CDR3: CSVESRTGGNAEAFF. The CDR3 nucleotides read TGCAGCGTTGAATCCCGGACAGGGGGTAACGCTGAAGCTTTCTTT.

This chain uses TRBV12-3 or TRBV12-4 with TRBJ2-3; 12 bases are a match to TRBD2. Germline trimming cut 5 bases from V and 4 bases from J; bases unmatched to any gene: 7. The CDR3 is 16 amino acids. The CDR3 region is CASSTGLAGSADTQYF. The CDR3 DNA reads as TGTGCCAGCAGTACAGGACTAGCGGGGAGCGCAGATACGCAGTATTTT.

The CDR3, as DNA: TGTGCCAGCATGACTAGCGGGGGCACAGATACGCAGTATTTT. It encodes CASMTSGGTDTQYF. The V call is TRBV25-1, the J call TRBJ2-3, with TRBD2 identical over 11 bases. With V trimmed by 7 bases and J by 1 base, 1 base remained unmatched. The CDR3 is 14 residues long. Germline lookup yields CDR1 MGHDK and CDR2 SYGVNS.

This rearrangement joins TRBV11-2 to TRBJ1-5, with no clear D. V was cut by 0 bases and J by 5 bases, with 5 bases left in between. CDR3 length equals 13 residues. Germline V gene lookup returns CDR1 SGHAT and CDR2 FQNNGV. The CDR3 sequence is CASSLESDQPQHF. For the CDR3, the DNA is TGTGCCAGCAGCTTAGAGTCAGATCAGCCCCAGCATTTT.

This clonotype was observed at least ten times. The CDR3 nucleotides read TGCGCCAGCAGCCCCTTGGGGACAAATTCCTACGAGCAGTACTTC. Its protein is CASSPLGTNSYEQYF. The chain links TRBV4-1 to TRBJ2-7; D may be TRBD1 (6 bases). The CDR3 spans 15 residues. V gave up 4 bases and J gave up 1 base, with 14 bases separating them. Germline V lookup: CDR1 MGHRA, CDR2 YSYEKL.

This clonotype was detected a few times. The chain couples TRBV3-1 to TRBJ2-3; TRBD1 is a possible D gene (5 bases). Trimming removed 4 bases from V and 1 base from J, with 15 bases in between. Germline CDR1 and CDR2: LGHDT and YNNKEL (reference sequence). This CDR3 region has 16 residues. CDR3 loop: CASSLGKGAGTDTQYF. CDR3 DNA sequence: TGTGCCAGCAGCCTTGGAAAAGGGGCGGGCACAGATACGCAGTATTTT.

Only a few counts were recorded for this clonotype. The chain uses TRBV12-3 or TRBV12-4 and TRBJ1-1, with D perhaps matching TRBD1 (5 bases). V was clipped by 4 bases and J by 5 bases, with 17 bases between them. CDR3 length equals 15 residues. The CDR3: CASSSEGIGMTEAFF. The CDR3 nucleotides are TGTGCCAGCAGTTCGGAGGGGATAGGTATGACTGAAGCTTTCTTT.

The chain is built from TRBV12-3 or TRBV12-4 and TRBJ2-1; D remains unclear. The V gene lost 2 bases and the J gene lost 7 bases, with 6 bases spanning the gap. The CDR3 has 12 amino acids. The CDR3 loop reads CASSLIANEQFF. The CDR3, as DNA: TGTGCCAGCAGTTTAATTGCAAATGAGCAGTTCTTC.

The V gene is TRBV20-1, the J gene TRBJ2-5; D unresolved. The CDR3 runs 12 residues. The germline gives CDR1 DFQATT, CDR2 SNEGSKA (reference sequence). Trimming shortened V by 6 bases and J by 7 bases, and 15 bases separated the two germline ends. CDR3 nucleotides: TGCAGTGCCACTTTCCAGATAGGGACCCAGTACTTC. This sequence encodes CSATFQIGTQYF.

The chain recombines TRBV2 with TRBJ2-5, with 10 bases matching TRBD1. The CDR3 contains 14 residues. Germline assignment: CDR1 SNHLY and CDR2 FYNNEI. V shed 6 bases, J shed 5 bases, and the junction held 6 bases outside the gene matches. CDR3 DNA: TGTGCCAGCAGAGGGACAGGGGTTGGGGAGACCCAGTACTTC. It encodes CASRGTGVGETQYF.

Written as DNA, the CDR3 is TGTGCCAGTAGTATCCAGGACAGTCAAGAGACCCAGTACTTC. Protein sequence: CASSIQDSQETQYF. The chain joins TRBV19 to TRBJ2-5; tentatively, D is TRBD1 (6 bases). Per the germline V gene, CDR1 is LNHDA and CDR2 is SQIVND (reference sequence). The V end lost 3 bases, the J end lost 2 bases, and 10 bases lay between the germline ends. The CDR3 spans 14 residues.

At least ten counts were recorded for this clonotype. V is TRBV25-1 and J is TRBJ2-5, with 7 positions matching TRBD1. V was pared by 3 bases and J by 13 bases, with 8 bases of the junction left unmatched. The CDR3 totals 12 residues. Looked up from germline, CDR1 is MGHDK and CDR2 is SYGVNS. Here the CDR3 reads CASSDGYRGRYF. CDR3 nucleotides: TGTGCCAGCAGTGATGGGTACAGGGGCCGGTACTTC.

This chain's CDR3 is CASSFLNDQPQHF. The DNA for the CDR3 is TGTGCCAGCAGCTTCCTAAATGATCAGCCCCAGCATTTT. The rearrangement uses TRBV12-3 or TRBV12-4 and TRBJ1-5, with D unresolved. This CDR3 has 13 residues. The V gene lost 6 bases and the J gene lost 5 bases, with 11 bases spanning the gap.

V and J are TRBV7-9 and TRBJ1-1; D is perhaps TRBD1 (6 bases). CDR1 is SEHNR, CDR2 FQNEAQ, per germline (reference sequence). The V end lost 7 bases, the J end lost 0 bases, and 18 bases lay between the germline ends. This CDR3 region has 16 residues. The CDR3 nucleotides are TGTGCCAGCACCCTAGACGGGGGGCCCGTGAACACTGAAGCTTTCTTT. It encodes CASTLDGGPVNTEAFF. Together with reference TRBV7-9 and TRBJ1-1, the CDR3 gives the full variable domain: DTGVSQNPRHKITKRGQNVTFRCDPISEHNRLYWYRQTLGQGPEFLTYFQNEAQLEKSRLLSDRFSAERPKGSFSTLEIQRTEQGDSAMYLCASTLDGGPVNTEAFFGQGTRLTVV.